Each of the 23 T cell receptor beta chains below was sequenced from the same sample in a study of T cell responses to AZD1222 COVID-19 vaccine. Some clones are missing from TCRdb's copy, which holds only in-frame ones; the method was immunoSEQ multiplex PCR. The table includes 70,000 to 75,000 clones, around 82% detected once. Sequenced material: peripheral blood, taken 28 days after the second AZD1222 dose. The source of these receptors is an adult who received the AZD1222 COVID-19 vaccine.

This chain connects TRBV5-1 to TRBJ2-7, with 9 bases aligning to TRBD1. CDR1 SGHRS and CDR2 YFSETQ come from the germline V gene. The CDR3 is made up of 17 amino acids. V shed 0 bases and J 1 base; nucleotides not matched to a gene: 8. The CDR3 is CASSLAFYGTGSYEQYF. CDR3 in DNA: TGCGCCAGCAGCTTGGCTTTTTATGGGACAGGGTCCTACGAGCAGTACTTC. The entire variable domain, with the rest obtained from reference TRBV5-1 and TRBJ2-7, is as follows: KAGVTQTPRYLIKTRGQQVTLSCSPISGHRSVSWYQQTPGQGLQFLFEYFSETQRNKGNFPGRFSGRQFSNSRSEMNVSTLELGDSALYLCASSLAFYGTGSYEQYFGPGTRLTVT.

The V and J genes are TRBV7-3 and TRBJ1-2; 8 nucleotides line up with TRBD1. The length of the CDR3 is 15 residues. V shed 5 bases, J shed 3 bases, and the junction held 8 bases outside the gene matches. The germline gives CDR1 SGHTA, CDR2 FQGTGA. The DNA for the CDR3 is TGTGCCAGCAGCCCGTTTGCAGGGGGCGACTATGGCTACACCTTC. This gives the protein CASSPFAGGDYGYTF.

This rearrangement joins TRBV7-2 to TRBJ2-7, with TRBD1 matching 9 bases. CDR1 is SGHTA and CDR2 is FQGNSA in the germline V gene. The CDR3 runs 16 residues. Trimming took 5 bases from V and 0 from J; bases not matched to a gene: 8. CDR3 protein: CASSEPYRGHSYEQYF. The CDR3 coding sequence is TGTGCCAGCAGCGAGCCGTACAGGGGGCACTCCTACGAGCAGTACTTC. The variable domain in full, with the rest retrieved from reference TRBV7-2 and TRBJ2-7, is GAGVSQSPSNKVTEKGKDVELRCDPISGHTALYWYRQSLGQGLEFLIYFQGNSAPDKSGLPSDRFSAERTGGSVSTLTIQRTQQEDSAVYLCASSEPYRGHSYEQYFGPGTRLTVT.

V and J are TRBV3-1 (or the pseudogene TRBV3-2) and TRBJ2-3; possible D gene TRBD2, 5 bases. V was cut by 4 bases and J by 4 bases, with 12 bases left in between. CDR1 is LGHDT, CDR2 YNNKEL, per germline (reference sequence). The CDR3 loop spans 14 amino acids. CDR3 DNA: TGTGCCAGCAGCCCACCGGGGATACCAGATACGCAGTATTTT. Translating gives CASSPPGIPDTQYF.

The chain has TRBV2 and TRBJ2-2; 7 bases match TRBD1. Germline lookup yields CDR1 SNHLY and CDR2 FYNNEI. The ends lost 3 bases at V and 4 bases at J; junction bases unmatched: 8. The CDR3 covers 16 residues. For the CDR3, the DNA is TGTGCCAGCAGTGATACAGACAGGGCGGGCACCGGGGAGCTGTTTTTT. Residues: CASSDTDRAGTGELFF. Complete variable domain (other parts from reference TRBV2 and TRBJ2-2): EPEVTQTPSHQVTQMGQEVILRCVPISNHLYFYWYRQILGQKVEFLVSFYNNEISEKSEIFDDQFSVERPDGSNFTLKIRSTKLEDSAMYFCASSDTDRAGTGELFFGEGSRLTVL.

The rearrangement links TRBV11-2 to TRBJ2-1; D possibly corresponds to TRBD2 (5 bases). The germline V gene encodes CDR1 SGHAT and CDR2 FQNNGV. The CDR3 covers 15 residues. Trimming removed 5 bases from V and 4 bases from J, with 15 bases in between. Here the CDR3 DNA reads TGTGCCAGCAGCATAGGACCGACGGGGTACAATGAGCAGTTCTTC. Translating gives CASSIGPTGYNEQFF.

The V and J genes are TRBV5-5 and TRBJ1-4, with D maybe TRBD1 (5 bases). The CDR3 spans 15 residues. Germline CDR1 reads SGHKS; CDR2 reads YYEKEE (reference sequence). V lost 0 bases and J lost 7, with 13 bases in between. CDR3 coding DNA: TGTGCCAGCAGCTTGGCCGCAGGGACTGGTGAAAAACTGTTTTTT. Translation: CASSLAAGTGEKLFF.

The J gene is TRBJ1-1, the V gene TRBV2; D unresolved. CDR1 and CDR2 (germline): SNHLY, FYNNEI. V lost 2 bases and J lost 6, with 4 bases in between. The CDR3 contains 11 residues. CDR3 coding DNA: TGTGCCAGCAGTGAATGGGCTGAAGCTTTCTTT. It yields the protein CASSEWAEAFF. The full variable domain, its missing parts supplied by reference TRBV2 and TRBJ1-1, is EPEVTQTPSHQVTQMGQEVILRCVPISNHLYFYWYRQILGQKVEFLVSFYNNEISEKSEIFDDQFSVERPDGSNFTLKIRSTKLEDSAMYFCASSEWAEAFFGQGTRLTVV.

This chain links TRBV4-3 with TRBJ2-3; TRBD2 matches at 11 bases. Germline V CDR1 and CDR2: LGHNA, YSLEER. This CDR3 has 17 amino acids. Unmatched junction bases numbered 9, after V lost 0 bases and J lost 7 bases. The CDR3 spells CASSQEPEGLAVNTQYF. Written as DNA, the CDR3 is TGCGCCAGCAGCCAAGAGCCGGAGGGACTAGCGGTGAATACGCAGTATTTT.

The chain has TRBV7-9 and TRBJ1-4, with TRBD1 matching 9 bases. Germline CDR1 SEHNR, CDR2 FQNEAQ (reference sequence). With V trimmed by 3 bases and J by 5 bases, 1 base remained unmatched. The CDR3 spans 14 residues. CDR3 nucleotide sequence: TGTGCCAGCAGCTTGACAGGGGGAAATGAAAAACTGTTTTTT. It codes for CASSLTGGNEKLFF.

The V call is TRBV3-1 (or the pseudogene TRBV3-2), the J call TRBJ2-1; the D gene is possibly TRBD1 (6 bases). The germline gives CDR1 LGHDT, CDR2 YNNKEL (reference sequence). The germline V and J ends were trimmed by 5 bases and 3 bases, with 14 bases remaining between them. CDR3 length: 15 residues. The CDR3: CASSSQGSYYNEQFF. DNA of the CDR3: TGTGCCAGCAGCTCACAGGGCTCGTACTACAATGAGCAGTTCTTC.

This clone was seen a handful of times. This chain connects TRBV4-3 to TRBJ1-5, with 7 bases matching TRBD1. CDR1 is LGHNA and CDR2 is YSLEER in the germline V gene. This CDR3 is 15 amino acids long. V shed 3 bases and J 4 bases; nucleotides not matched to a gene: 6. The CDR3 DNA sequence: TGCGCCAGCAGCCAGTTCGACAGGGATAATCAGCCCCAGCATTTT. Protein product: CASSQFDRDNQPQHF.

For the CDR3, the DNA is TGTGCCAGTAGACTTACAGGGGGGGACATGAACACTGAAGCTTTCTTT. This sequence encodes CASRLTGGDMNTEAFF. The chain is built from TRBV19 and TRBJ1-1; 8 nucleotides match TRBD1. The J segment lost 0 bases and the V segment lost 6 bases, leaving 9 bases of the junction unmatched. The CDR3 totals 16 residues. From germline, CDR1 is LNHDA and CDR2 SQIVND (reference sequence).

This chain links TRBV6-2 or TRBV6-3 with TRBJ2-7; 10 nucleotides match TRBD2. The CDR3 extends over 15 amino acids. Germline V gene lookup returns CDR1 MNHEY and CDR2 SVGEGT. J gave up 0 bases and V 2 bases, and 1 base lay outside the gene matches. The DNA of the CDR3 is TGTGCCAGCAGTTACGGGACTAGCGACTCCTACGAGCAGTACTTC. Amino acids: CASSYGTSDSYEQYF.

The chain joins TRBV9 to TRBJ2-3, with 7 bases aligning to TRBD2. The germline V gene encodes CDR1 SGDLS and CDR2 YYNGEE. After removal of 1 base from V and 0 bases from J, the junction contained 8 bases not matched to a gene. CDR3 length: 17 amino acids. CDR3 loop: CASSVRGVSGSTDTQYF. CDR3 coding DNA: TGTGCCAGCAGCGTAAGGGGTGTTAGCGGGAGCACAGATACGCAGTATTTT.

The rearrangement uses TRBV6-5 and TRBJ1-3; D may be TRBD1 (5 bases). V was trimmed by 8 bases and J by 0 bases, leaving 14 bases between them. Per the germline V gene, CDR1 is MNHEY and CDR2 is SVGAGI. The CDR3 covers 15 residues. CDR3: CASRWDGDSGNTIYF. The CDR3 DNA sequence: TGTGCCAGCCGCTGGGACGGCGACTCTGGAAACACCATATATTTT.

This chain uses TRBV6-1 with TRBJ1-2; TRBD1 matches 7 bases. Per germline, CDR1 MNHNS and CDR2 SASEGT. The ends lost 5 bases at V and 7 bases at J; junction bases unmatched: 10. The CDR3 contains 14 residues. The CDR3 nucleotides are TGTGCCAGCAGTCACAGTCGGACAGGCGCTGGCTACACCTTC. Its translation is CASSHSRTGAGYTF.

This clone was picked up a small number of times. The chain joins TRBV7-6 to TRBJ2-3; 10 bases align to TRBD2. Per the germline V gene, CDR1 is SGHVS and CDR2 is FNYEAQ. This CDR3 has 15 amino acids. J was trimmed by 4 bases and V by 5 bases; bases with no gene match: 6. The CDR3: CASSPRTSGADTQYF. In DNA form, the CDR3 reads TGTGCCAGCAGCCCCCGGACTAGCGGAGCAGATACGCAGTATTTT.

The chain joins TRBV5-1 to TRBJ2-7; tentatively, D is TRBD1 (5 bases). The CDR3 runs 13 residues. V gave up 3 bases and J gave up 6 bases, with 13 bases separating them. Germline CDR1 and CDR2: SGHRS and YFSETQ. The CDR3 spells CASSSEGAGEQYF. The CDR3, as DNA: TGCGCCAGCAGCTCCGAAGGGGCTGGCGAGCAGTACTTC.

This clone occurred once. The rearrangement links TRBV24-1 to TRBJ2-7, with D possibly being TRBD1 (5 bases). Germline V gene lookup returns CDR1 KGHDR and CDR2 SFDVKD. This CDR3 is built from 13 residues. Trimming took off 3 bases at V and 3 bases at J, with 8 bases between the two ends. This CDR3 reads CATSDLDNYEQYF. The CDR3 DNA reads TGTGCCACCAGTGATCTGGACAACTACGAGCAGTACTTC.

The chain employs TRBV27 and TRBJ2-1; D is ambiguous. V gave up 2 bases and J gave up 0 bases, with 17 bases separating them. Germline values: CDR1 MNHEY, CDR2 SMNVEV (reference sequence). The CDR3 loop spans 18 amino acids. The CDR3 is CASSLGPSVWSSYNEQFF. The DNA of the CDR3 is TGTGCCAGCAGTTTAGGGCCTTCGGTGTGGAGCTCCTACAATGAGCAGTTCTTC.

This clone was detected a few times. This chain uses TRBV13 with TRBJ2-1; 8 bases match TRBD1. Germline V gene lookup returns CDR1 PRHDT and CDR2 FYEKMQ (reference sequence). CDR3 length: 16 amino acids. V dropped 0 bases and J dropped 8; count of bases not matched to a gene: 9. CDR3 nucleotides: TGTGCCAGCAGCTTAGGGGACAGGGCCCTAAGTGATGAGCAGTTCTTC. It translates to CASSLGDRALSDEQFF.

V usage is TRBV5-1 and J usage is TRBJ1-6; 7 nucleotides agree with TRBD1. J gave up 6 bases and V 4 bases, and 7 bases lay outside the gene matches. In germline, CDR1 is SGHRS, CDR2 YFSETQ. This CDR3 has 15 residues. The CDR3 coding sequence is TGCGCCAGCAGCCCGGGACAGCTCATTAATTCACCCCTCCACTTT. As protein: CASSPGQLINSPLHF.